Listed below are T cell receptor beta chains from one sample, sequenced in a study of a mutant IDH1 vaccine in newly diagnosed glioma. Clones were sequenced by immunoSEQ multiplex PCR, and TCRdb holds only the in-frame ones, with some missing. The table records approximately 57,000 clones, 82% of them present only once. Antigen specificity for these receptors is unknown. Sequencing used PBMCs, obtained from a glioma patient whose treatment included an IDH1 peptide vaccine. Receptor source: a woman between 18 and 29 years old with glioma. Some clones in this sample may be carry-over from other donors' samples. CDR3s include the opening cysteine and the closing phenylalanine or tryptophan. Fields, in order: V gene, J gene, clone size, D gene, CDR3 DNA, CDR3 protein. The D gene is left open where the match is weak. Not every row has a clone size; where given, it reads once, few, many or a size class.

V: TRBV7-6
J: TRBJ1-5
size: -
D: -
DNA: TGTGCCAGCAGCTTAGAGGGACCGGGGGCCGGCAATCAGCCCCAGCATTTT
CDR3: CASSLEGPGAGNQPQHF

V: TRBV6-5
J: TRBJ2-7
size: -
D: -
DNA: TGTGCCAGCAGGCTAGGGACGGCCCCTACGGAGCAGTACTTC
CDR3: CASRLGTAPTEQYF

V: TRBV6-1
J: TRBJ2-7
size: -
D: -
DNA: TGTGCCAGCAGTGACAGGCTGCCCTACGAGCAGTACTTC
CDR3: CASSDRLPYEQYF

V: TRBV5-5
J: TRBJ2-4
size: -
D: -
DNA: TGTGCCAGCAGCTTGGGGGTGGATGGCGGCATTCAGTACTTC
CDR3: CASSLGVDGGIQYF

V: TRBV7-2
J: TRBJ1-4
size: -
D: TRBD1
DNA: TGTGCCAGCAGCCCCGACAGGGGCAGGAGTGAAAAACTGTTTTTT
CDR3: CASSPDRGRSEKLFF

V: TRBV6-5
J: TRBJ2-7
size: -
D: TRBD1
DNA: TGTGCCAGCAGTTCGTGGGACAGGGAATTCAACGAGCAGTACTTC
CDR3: CASSSWDREFNEQYF

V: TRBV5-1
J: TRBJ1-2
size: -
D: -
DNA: TGCGCCAGCAGCTTCGGACGAAACTATGGCTACACCTTC
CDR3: CASSFGRNYGYTF

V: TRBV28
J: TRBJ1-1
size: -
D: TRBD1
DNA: TGTGCCAGCAGTCCCCCGGGACAGGGTTATGAAGCTTTCTTT
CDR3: CASSPPGQGYEAFF

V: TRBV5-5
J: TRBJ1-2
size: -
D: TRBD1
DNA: TGTGCCAGCAGCTTACCGGGACAGAACTATGGCTACACCTTC
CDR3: CASSLPGQNYGYTF

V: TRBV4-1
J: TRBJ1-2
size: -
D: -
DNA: TGCGCCAGCAGCACGGGGGCGGGAGATTATGGCTACACCTTC
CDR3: CASSTGAGDYGYTF

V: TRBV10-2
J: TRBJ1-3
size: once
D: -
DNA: TGCGCCAGCAGTGAATTGGGGTACCGAAACACCATATATTTT
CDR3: CASSELGYRNTIYF

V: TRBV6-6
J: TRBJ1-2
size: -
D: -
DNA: TGTGCCAGCAGTTACCGCCAGAGCGACACCTATGGCTACACCTTC
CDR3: CASSYRQSDTYGYTF

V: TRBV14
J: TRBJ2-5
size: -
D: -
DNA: TGTGCCACCACCGACGGAAAAGAGACCCAGTACTTC
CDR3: CATTDGKETQYF

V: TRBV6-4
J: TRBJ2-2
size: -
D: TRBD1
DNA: TGTGCCAGCAGTGACTCGGGACAGGGGGCCACCGGGGAGCTGTTTTTT
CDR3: CASSDSGQGATGELFF

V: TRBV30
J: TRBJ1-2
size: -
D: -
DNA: TGTGCCTGGAGTGTAACGGTCTATGGCTACACCTTC
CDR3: CAWSVTVYGYTF

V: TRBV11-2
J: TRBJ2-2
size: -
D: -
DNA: TGTGCCAGCAGCTTAGATCGAGAGTTCCGGGACGGGGAGCTGTTTTTT
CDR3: CASSLDREFRDGELFF

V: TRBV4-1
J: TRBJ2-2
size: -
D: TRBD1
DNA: TGCGCCAGCAGCCGAGGGACGGGACAGCTGATCACCGGGGAGCTGTTTTTT
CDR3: CASSRGTGQLITGELFF

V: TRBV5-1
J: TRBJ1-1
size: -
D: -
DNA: TGCGCCAGCACAGTAAACAGTGGGCAAGGCACTGAAGCTTTCTTT
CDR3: CASTVNSGQGTEAFF

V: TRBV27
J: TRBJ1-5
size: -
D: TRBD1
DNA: TGTGCCAGCAGTCTCCTCGGGACAGGGGGCAATCAGCCCCAGCATTTT
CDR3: CASSLLGTGGNQPQHF

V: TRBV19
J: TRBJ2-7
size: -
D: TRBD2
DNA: TGTGCCAGTAGCACCGGGACTGGGGGGGTAAACAAGCAGTACTTC
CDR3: CASSTGTGGVNKQYF

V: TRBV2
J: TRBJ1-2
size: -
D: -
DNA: TGTGCCAGCAGTGTTAGGGTGGACTATGGCTACACCTTC
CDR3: CASSVRVDYGYTF

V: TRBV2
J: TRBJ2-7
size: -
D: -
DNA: TGTGCCAGCAGTCTCGGGACCTACGAGCAGTACTTC
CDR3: CASSLGTYEQYF

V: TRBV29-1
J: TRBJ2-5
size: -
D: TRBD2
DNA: TGCAGCGTTGAAGGTTATAGCGGGGCCTTAGAGCAAGAGACCCAGTACTTC
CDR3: CSVEGYSGALEQETQYF

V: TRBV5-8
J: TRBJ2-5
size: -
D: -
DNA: TGTGCCAGCAGCTTGAGACACGCCAAGCGGGAGACCCAGTACTTC
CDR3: CASSLRHAKRETQYF

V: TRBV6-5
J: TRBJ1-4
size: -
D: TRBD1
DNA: TGTGCCAGCAGACCCGGGACAGGCCTCGGAAAACTGTTTTTT
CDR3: CASRPGTGLGKLFF

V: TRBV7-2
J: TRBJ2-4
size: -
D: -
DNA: TGTGCCAGCAGCTTAAGCCGGACACAACAAAACATTCAGTACTTC
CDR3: CASSLSRTQQNIQYF

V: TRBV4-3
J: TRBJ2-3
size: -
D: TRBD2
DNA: TGCGCCAGCAGCCAAGTACAGACAGGGACTAGCTCCCCAGATACGCAGTATTTT
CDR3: CASSQVQTGTSSPDTQYF

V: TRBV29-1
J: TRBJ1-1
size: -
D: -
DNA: TGCAGCGTTGAAAGGGCAGGCAAGTGGACTGAAGCTTTCTTT
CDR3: CSVERAGKWTEAFF

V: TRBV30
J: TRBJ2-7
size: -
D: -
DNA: TGTGCCTGGAGTTCAGTCCCCTACGAGCAGTACTTC
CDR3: CAWSSVPYEQYF

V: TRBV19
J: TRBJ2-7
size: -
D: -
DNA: TGTGCCAGTAGTTACGGGGGGCCCTACGAGCAGTACTTC
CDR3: CASSYGGPYEQYF

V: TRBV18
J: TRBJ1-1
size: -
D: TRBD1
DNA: TGTGCCAGCTCACCGACGGACAGGGAGGCAATGAGGACTGAAGCTTTCTTT
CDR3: CASSPTDREAMRTEAFF

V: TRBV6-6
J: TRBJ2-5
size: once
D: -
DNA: TGTGCCAGCAGTACCGCGACCGGACCCAAGAGGACCCAGTACTTC
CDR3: CASSTATGPKRTQYF

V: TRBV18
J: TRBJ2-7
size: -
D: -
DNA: TGTGCCAGCTCATCGCTGCTCTACGAGCAGTACTTC
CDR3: CASSSLLYEQYF

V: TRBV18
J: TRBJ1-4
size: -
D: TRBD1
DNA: TGTGCCAGCTCACCCGGGACAGGGGCAACTAATGAAAAACTGTTTTTT
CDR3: CASSPGTGATNEKLFF

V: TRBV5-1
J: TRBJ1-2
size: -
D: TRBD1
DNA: TGCGCCAGCAGCCGAGGGGACAGGGGAAACTATGGCTACACCTTC
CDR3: CASSRGDRGNYGYTF

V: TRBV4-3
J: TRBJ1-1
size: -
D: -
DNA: TGCGCCAGCAGCCAAGACCTGGACAGTTACACTGAAGCTTTCTTT
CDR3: CASSQDLDSYTEAFF

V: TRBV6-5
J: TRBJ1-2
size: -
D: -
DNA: TGTGCCAGCAGTTACACCCGGGCAAACTATGGCTACACCTTC
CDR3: CASSYTRANYGYTF

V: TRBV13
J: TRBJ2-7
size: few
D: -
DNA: TGTGCCAGCAGCTTCGGCTCCTCTTTCTACGAGCAGTACTTC
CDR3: CASSFGSSFYEQYF

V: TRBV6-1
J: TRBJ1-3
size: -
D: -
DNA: TGTGCCAGCAGTGTAGGACTCCGGTCAAACTCTGGAAACACCATATATTTT
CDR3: CASSVGLRSNSGNTIYF

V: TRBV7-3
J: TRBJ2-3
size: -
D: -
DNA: TGTGCCAGCAGCTACGGGACCGCAAGCACAGATACGCAGTATTTT
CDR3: CASSYGTASTDTQYF

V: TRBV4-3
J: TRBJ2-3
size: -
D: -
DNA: TGCGCCAGCAGCCTCCACTCCGGTGGGGATACGCAGTATTTT
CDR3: CASSLHSGGDTQYF

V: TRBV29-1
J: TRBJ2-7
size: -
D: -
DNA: TGCAGCGTTGGGGGCGGGAACTCCTACGAGCAGTACTTC
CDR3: CSVGGGNSYEQYF

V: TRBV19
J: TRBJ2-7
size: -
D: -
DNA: TGTGCCAGTAGTATCGCGGGCAACGACGAGCAGTACTTC
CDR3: CASSIAGNDEQYF

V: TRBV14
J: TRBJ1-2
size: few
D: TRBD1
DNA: TGTGCCAGCAGCCCCGGGACAGGGAACTATGGCTACACCTTC
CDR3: CASSPGTGNYGYTF

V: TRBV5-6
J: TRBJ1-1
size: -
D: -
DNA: TGTGCCAGCAGCAACGGGTATGGCACTGAAGCTTTCTTT
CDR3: CASSNGYGTEAFF

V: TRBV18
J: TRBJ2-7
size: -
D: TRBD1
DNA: TGTGCCAGCTCACCACCGAAGGGGGCCGAATCCTACGAGCAGTACTTC
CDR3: CASSPPKGAESYEQYF

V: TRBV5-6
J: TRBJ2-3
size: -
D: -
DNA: TGTGCCAGCAGCTTGGGTTGGTCCGACCGCACAGATACGCAGTATTTT
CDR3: CASSLGWSDRTDTQYF

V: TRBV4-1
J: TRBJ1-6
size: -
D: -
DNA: TGCGCCAGCAGCCTCCCCAGGACGGGGAGAAACAATTCACCCCTCCACTTT
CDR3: CASSLPRTGRNNSPLHF

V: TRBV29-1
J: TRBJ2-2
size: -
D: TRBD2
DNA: TGCAGCGCCTCTCCGACTAGCGGGAGTGGAACCGGGGAGCTGTTTTTT
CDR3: CSASPTSGSGTGELFF

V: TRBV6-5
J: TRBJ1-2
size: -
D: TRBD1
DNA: TGTGCCAGCAGGCCTCCGGGACAGCCTAACTATGGCTACACCTTC
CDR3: CASRPPGQPNYGYTF

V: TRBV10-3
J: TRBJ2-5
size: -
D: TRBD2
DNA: TGTGCCATCAGGAGGACTAGCGGGGGGCAAGAGACCCAGTACTTC
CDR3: CAIRRTSGGQETQYF

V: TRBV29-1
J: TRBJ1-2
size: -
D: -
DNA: TGCAGCTCCTCCGAAGCCGGGGGCTACACCTTC
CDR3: CSSSEAGGYTF

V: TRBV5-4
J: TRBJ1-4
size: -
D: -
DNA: TGTGCCAGCAGCCCCCGACCAAATGAAAAACTGTTTTTT
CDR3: CASSPRPNEKLFF